These 10 T cell receptor beta chains were sequenced from one sample in a study of blood T cell repertoires in COVID-19. Data came from immunoSEQ multiplex PCR; TCRdb stores just in-frame clones and leaves some out. This sample has over 200,000 clones, with approximately 85% found just once. Sequenced: PBMCs or T cells enriched from blood (not recorded which). All receptors derive from a woman in her fifties or sixties who had recovered from COVID-19.

The gene calls are TRBV27 and TRBJ2-7; 11 positions agree with TRBD1. CDR3 length: 15 residues. The germline V gene encodes CDR1 MNHEY and CDR2 SMNVEV (reference sequence). The V gene end was trimmed by 5 bases and the J gene end by 2 bases; junction bases not matched to a gene: 5. The CDR3: CASSAGTGGAYEQYF. The CDR3 DNA is TGTGCCAGCAGTGCCGGGACAGGGGGTGCCTACGAGCAGTACTTC.

This clone was picked up one time. This CDR3 reads CASSYGQGAGYGYTF. The CDR3, as DNA: TGTGCCAGCAGTTACGGTCAGGGGGCTGGCTATGGCTACACCTTC. This sequence joins TRBV6-6 and TRBJ1-2, with 8 positions matching TRBD1. Germline V CDR1 and CDR2: MNHNY, SVGAGI (reference sequence). The J segment lost 4 bases and the V segment lost 2 bases, leaving 6 bases of the junction unmatched. CDR3 size: 15 residues.

CDR3 sequence: CASSLQETQYF. DNA for the CDR3: TGTGCCAGCTCACTACAAGAGACCCAGTACTTC. The chain is built from TRBV18 and TRBJ2-5; D call uncertain. Trimming left V 4 bases short and J 2 bases short, with 2 bases between. The CDR3 spans 11 residues. The V gene's germline CDR1 is KGHSH and CDR2 LQKENI.

V and J are TRBV5-5 and TRBJ2-1; a weak D match, TRBD1 (5 bases). Germline V gene lookup returns CDR1 SGHKS and CDR2 YYEKEE (reference sequence). CDR3 size: 14 residues. Trimming pared 5 bases from V and 6 bases from J, leaving 15 bases between. CDR3 sequence (DNA): TGTGCCAGCAGACGCGGCAGGGCGGCCAATGAGCAGTTCTTC. Protein product: CASRRGRAANEQFF.

V gene TRBV15 combines with J gene TRBJ1-1, with D maybe TRBD1 (6 bases). With 1 base removed from V and 3 bases from J, the gap between germline ends came to 24 bases. The CDR3 contains 19 residues. Germline V gene sequence: CDR1 LNHNV, CDR2 YYDKDF (reference sequence). CDR3 bases: TGTGCCACCAGCAGAGTTGCATTAGGGCAGGGGATTGGTTACACTGAAGCTTTCTTT. Amino acids: CATSRVALGQGIGYTEAFF.

V is TRBV28 and J is TRBJ1-4, with D possibly matching TRBD1 (6 bases). Germline values: CDR1 MDHEN, CDR2 SYDVKM. V was pared by 6 bases and J by 7 bases, with 18 bases between. CDR3 size: 15 residues. The CDR3 nucleotides are TGTGCCAGCAGGTCTCAGGGAGAAGGGGGTGAAAAACTGTTTTTT. It encodes CASRSQGEGGEKLFF.

The CDR3 protein is CASSPSSYNEQFF. CDR3 nucleotide sequence: TGTGCCAGCAGTCCCTCCTCGTACAATGAGCAGTTCTTC. V usage is TRBV28 and J usage is TRBJ2-1; D not certain. CDR1 MDHEN and CDR2 SYDVKM come from the germline V gene. CDR3 length: 13 residues. Deletions cut 5 bases from V and 4 bases from J, with 9 bases between. The full variable domain, in which reference TRBV28 and TRBJ2-1 provide the parts outside the CDR3, is DVKVTQSSRYLVKRTGEKVFLECVQDMDHENMFWYRQDPGLGLRLIYFSYDVKMKEKGDIPEGYSVSREKKERFSLILESASTNQTSMYLCASSPSSYNEQFFGPGTRLTVL.

V gene TRBV5-5 combines with J gene TRBJ2-2; TRBD2 agrees at 13 bases. Trimming at V came to 6 bases and at J to 7 bases, leaving 12 bases not matched to a gene. CDR1 is SGHKS, CDR2 YYEKEE, per germline (reference sequence). The length of the CDR3 is 17 residues. The CDR3 spells CASIIITSGRALGELFF. Written as DNA, the CDR3 is TGTGCCAGCATCATCATAACTAGCGGGAGGGCCCTCGGGGAGCTGTTTTTT.

This chain links TRBV11-1 with TRBJ1-1; possibly TRBD1 for D (5 bases). Per germline, CDR1 SGHAT and CDR2 FQDESV (reference sequence). The CDR3 totals 14 residues. Trimming took 1 base from V and 2 from J, leaving 8 bases between them. The CDR3: CASSLGQFNTEAFF. The CDR3 DNA reads as TGTGCCAGCAGCTTAGGACAGTTTAACACTGAAGCTTTCTTT. The entire variable domain, with the rest obtained from reference TRBV11-1 and TRBJ1-1, is as follows: EAEVAQSPRYKITEKSQAVAFWCDPISGHATLYWYRQILGQGPELLVQFQDESVVDDSQLPKDRFSAERLKGVDSTLKIQPAELGDSAMYLCASSLGQFNTEAFFGQGTRLTVV.

The V and J genes are TRBV18 and TRBJ1-2, with 9 bases lining up with TRBD1. V lost 6 bases to trimming and J lost 8 bases; unmatched junction nucleotides: 13. Germline CDR1 reads KGHSH; CDR2 reads LQKENI. The CDR3 is made up of 15 amino acids. The CDR3 nucleotides read TGTGCCAGCTCCCCGCCGGGACAGGGAATGACAGGCTACACCTTC. This translates into CASSPPGQGMTGYTF.